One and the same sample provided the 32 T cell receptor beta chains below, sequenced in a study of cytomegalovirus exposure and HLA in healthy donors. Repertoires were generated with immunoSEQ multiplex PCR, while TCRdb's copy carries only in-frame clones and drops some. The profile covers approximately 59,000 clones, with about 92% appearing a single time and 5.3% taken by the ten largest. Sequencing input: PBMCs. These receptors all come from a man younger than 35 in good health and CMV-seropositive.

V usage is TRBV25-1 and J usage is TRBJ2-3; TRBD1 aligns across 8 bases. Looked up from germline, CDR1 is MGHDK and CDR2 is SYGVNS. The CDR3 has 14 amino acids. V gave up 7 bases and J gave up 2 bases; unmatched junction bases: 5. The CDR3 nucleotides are TGTGCCAGCATACGACAGGGGACCACAGATACGCAGTATTTT. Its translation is CASIRQGTTDTQYF.

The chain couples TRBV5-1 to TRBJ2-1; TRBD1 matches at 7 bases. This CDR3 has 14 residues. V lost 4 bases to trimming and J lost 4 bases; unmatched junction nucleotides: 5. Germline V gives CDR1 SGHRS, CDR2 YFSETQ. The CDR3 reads CASSDTRGYNEQFF. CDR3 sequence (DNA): TGCGCCAGCAGCGACACCAGGGGGTACAATGAGCAGTTCTTC.

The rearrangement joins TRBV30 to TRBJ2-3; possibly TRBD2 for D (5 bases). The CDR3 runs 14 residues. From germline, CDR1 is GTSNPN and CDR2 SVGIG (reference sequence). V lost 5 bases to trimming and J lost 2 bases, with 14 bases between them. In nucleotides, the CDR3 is TGTGCCTGGGGAGTTAGCGCTGACACAGATACGCAGTATTTT. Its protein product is CAWGVSADTDTQYF.

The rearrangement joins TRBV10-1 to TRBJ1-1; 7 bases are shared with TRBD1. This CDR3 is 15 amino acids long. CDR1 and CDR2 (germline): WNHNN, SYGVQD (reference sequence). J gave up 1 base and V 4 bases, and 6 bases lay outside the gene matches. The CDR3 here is CASSGSGTENTEAFF. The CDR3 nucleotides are TGCGCCAGCAGTGGCTCCGGGACAGAGAACACTGAAGCTTTCTTT.

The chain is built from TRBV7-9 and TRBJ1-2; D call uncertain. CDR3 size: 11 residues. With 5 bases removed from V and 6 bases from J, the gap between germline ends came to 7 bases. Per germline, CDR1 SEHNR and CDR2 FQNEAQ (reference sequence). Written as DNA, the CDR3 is TGTGCCAGCAGCGAGTCTCATGGCTACACCTTC. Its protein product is CASSESHGYTF.

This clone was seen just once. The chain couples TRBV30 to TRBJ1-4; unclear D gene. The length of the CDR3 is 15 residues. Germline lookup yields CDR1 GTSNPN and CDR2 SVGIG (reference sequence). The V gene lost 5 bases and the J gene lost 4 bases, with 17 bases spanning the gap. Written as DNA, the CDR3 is TGTGCCTGGGGATTGATGGTGGGCATTAATGAAAAACTGTTTTTT. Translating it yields CAWGLMVGINEKLFF.

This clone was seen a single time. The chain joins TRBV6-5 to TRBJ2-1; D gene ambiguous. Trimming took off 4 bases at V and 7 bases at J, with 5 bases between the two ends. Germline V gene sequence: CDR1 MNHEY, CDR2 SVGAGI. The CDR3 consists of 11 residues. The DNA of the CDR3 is TGTGCCAGCAGTTTCGAGAATGAGCAGTTCTTC. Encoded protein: CASSFENEQFF.

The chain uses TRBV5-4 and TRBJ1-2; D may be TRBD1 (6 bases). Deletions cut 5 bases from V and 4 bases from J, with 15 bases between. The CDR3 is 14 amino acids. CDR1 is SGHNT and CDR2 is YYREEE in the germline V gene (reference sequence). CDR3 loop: CASSYREFGYGYTF. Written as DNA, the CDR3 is TGTGCCAGCAGTTACAGGGAATTTGGCTATGGCTACACCTTC. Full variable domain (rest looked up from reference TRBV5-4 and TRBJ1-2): ETGVTQSPTHLIKTRGQQVTLRCSSQSGHNTVSWYQQALGQGPQFIFQYYREEENGRGNFPPRFSGLQFPNYSSELNVNALELDDSALYLCASSYREFGYGYTFGSGTRLTVV.

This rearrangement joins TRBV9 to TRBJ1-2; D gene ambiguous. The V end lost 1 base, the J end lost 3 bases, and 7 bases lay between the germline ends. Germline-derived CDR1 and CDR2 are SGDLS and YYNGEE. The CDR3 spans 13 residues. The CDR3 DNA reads TGTGCCAGCAGCGTAAACCTATACTATGGCTACACCTTC. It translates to CASSVNLYYGYTF.

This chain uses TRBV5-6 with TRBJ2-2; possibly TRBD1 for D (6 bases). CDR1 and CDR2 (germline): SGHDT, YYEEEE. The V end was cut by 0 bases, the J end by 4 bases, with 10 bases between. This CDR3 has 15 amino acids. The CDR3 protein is CASSLGQDSTGELFF. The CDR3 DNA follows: TGTGCCAGCAGCTTGGGCCAGGACAGCACCGGGGAGCTGTTTTTT.

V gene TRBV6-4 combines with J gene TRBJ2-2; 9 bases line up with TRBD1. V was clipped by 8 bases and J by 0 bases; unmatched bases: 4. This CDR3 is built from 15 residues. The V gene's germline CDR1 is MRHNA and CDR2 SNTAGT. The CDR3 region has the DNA TGTGCCAGCCGCCGGGACAGGGCGAACACCGGGGAGCTGTTTTTT. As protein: CASRRDRANTGELFF.

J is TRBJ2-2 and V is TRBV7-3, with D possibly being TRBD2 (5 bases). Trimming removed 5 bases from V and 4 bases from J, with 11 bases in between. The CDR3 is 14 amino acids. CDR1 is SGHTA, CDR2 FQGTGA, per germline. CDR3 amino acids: CASSETSTTGELFF. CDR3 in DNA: TGTGCCAGCAGCGAAACTAGTACCACCGGGGAGCTGTTTTTT.

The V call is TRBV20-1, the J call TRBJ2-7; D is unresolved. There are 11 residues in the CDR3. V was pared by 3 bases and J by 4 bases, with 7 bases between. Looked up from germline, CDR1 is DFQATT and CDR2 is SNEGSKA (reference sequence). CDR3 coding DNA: TGCAGTGCTAGCCCAGATTACGAGCAGTACTTC. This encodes CSASPDYEQYF.

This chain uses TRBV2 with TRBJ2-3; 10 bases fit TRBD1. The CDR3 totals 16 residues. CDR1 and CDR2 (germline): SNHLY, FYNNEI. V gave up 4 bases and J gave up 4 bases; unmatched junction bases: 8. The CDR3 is CASSVYGTGASDTQYF. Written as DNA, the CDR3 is TGTGCCAGCAGTGTTTACGGGACAGGGGCCTCAGATACGCAGTATTTT.

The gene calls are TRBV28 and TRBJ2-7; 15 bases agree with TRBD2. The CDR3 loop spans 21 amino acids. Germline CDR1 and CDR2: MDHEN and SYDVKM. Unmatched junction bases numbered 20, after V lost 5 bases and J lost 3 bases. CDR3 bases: TGTGCCAGCAGTCCATCGACTCACTGGACTAGCGGGAGGGGAGTTAACTACGAGCAGTACTTC. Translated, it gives CASSPSTHWTSGRGVNYEQYF.

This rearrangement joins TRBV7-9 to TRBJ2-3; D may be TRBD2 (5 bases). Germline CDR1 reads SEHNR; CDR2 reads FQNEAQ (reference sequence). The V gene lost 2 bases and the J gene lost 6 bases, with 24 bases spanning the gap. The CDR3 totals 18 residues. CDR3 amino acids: CASSLPSGGLPEVDTQYF. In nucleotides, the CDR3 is TGTGCCAGCAGCTTACCCTCTGGCGGCCTACCGGAGGTGGATACGCAGTATTTT.

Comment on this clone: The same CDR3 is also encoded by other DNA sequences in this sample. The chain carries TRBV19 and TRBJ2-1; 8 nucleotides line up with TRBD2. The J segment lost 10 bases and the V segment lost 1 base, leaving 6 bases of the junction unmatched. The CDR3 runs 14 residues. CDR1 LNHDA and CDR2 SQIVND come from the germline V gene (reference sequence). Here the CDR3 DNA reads TGTGCCAGTAGTATAGGGCTAGCGGGTGGCGAGCAGTTCTTC. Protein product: CASSIGLAGGEQFF.

The CDR3 nucleotides read TGTGCCAGCAGCTTGGAAATGGCGGTGGCCGGAAACACCATATATTTT. It is translated as CASSLEMAVAGNTIYF. The J gene is TRBJ1-3, the V gene TRBV5-4; D is unresolved. Germline CDR1 reads SGHNT; CDR2 reads YYREEE (reference sequence). The CDR3 loop spans 16 amino acids. The V gene lost 0 bases and the J gene lost 4 bases, with 14 bases spanning the gap.

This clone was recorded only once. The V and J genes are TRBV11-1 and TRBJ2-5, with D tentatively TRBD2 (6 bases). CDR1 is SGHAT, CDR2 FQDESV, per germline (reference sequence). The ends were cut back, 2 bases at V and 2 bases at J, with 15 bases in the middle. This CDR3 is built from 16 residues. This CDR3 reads CASSLQAGGGQETQYF. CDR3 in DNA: TGTGCCAGCAGCTTACAAGCGGGTGGGGGGCAAGAGACCCAGTACTTC.

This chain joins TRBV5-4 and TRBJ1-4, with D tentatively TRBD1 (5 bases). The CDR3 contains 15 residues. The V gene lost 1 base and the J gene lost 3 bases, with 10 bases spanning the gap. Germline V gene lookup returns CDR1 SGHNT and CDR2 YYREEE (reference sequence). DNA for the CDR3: TGTGCCAGCAGCTTGTCCGGGGGACCTAATGAAAAACTGTTTTTT. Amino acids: CASSLSGGPNEKLFF.

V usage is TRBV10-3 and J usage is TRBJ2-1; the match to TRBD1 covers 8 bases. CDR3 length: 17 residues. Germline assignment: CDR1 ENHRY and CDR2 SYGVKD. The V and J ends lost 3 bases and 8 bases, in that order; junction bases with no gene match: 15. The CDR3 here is CAISDPPDQGALDEQFF. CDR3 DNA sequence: TGTGCCATCAGTGACCCCCCCGACCAGGGGGCGTTAGATGAGCAGTTCTTC.

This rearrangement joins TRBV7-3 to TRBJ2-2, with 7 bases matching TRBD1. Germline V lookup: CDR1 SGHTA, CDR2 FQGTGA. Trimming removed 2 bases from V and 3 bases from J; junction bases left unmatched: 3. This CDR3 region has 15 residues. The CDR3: CASSLDREYTGELFF. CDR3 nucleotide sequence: TGTGCCAGCAGCTTAGACAGGGAATACACCGGGGAGCTGTTTTTT.

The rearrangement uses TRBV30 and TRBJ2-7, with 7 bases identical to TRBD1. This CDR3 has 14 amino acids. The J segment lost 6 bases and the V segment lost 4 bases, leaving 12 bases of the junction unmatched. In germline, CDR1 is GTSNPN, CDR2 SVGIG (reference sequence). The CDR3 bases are TGTGCCTGGACTAGAGTTCCCGACAGGGCCGAGCAGTACTTC. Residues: CAWTRVPDRAEQYF.

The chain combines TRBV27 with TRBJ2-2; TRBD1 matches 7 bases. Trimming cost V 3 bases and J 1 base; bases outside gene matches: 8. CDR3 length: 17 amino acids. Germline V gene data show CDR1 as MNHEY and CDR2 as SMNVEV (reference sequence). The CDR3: CASSFHFRDRNTGELFF. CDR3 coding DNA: TGTGCCAGCAGTTTCCACTTCCGGGACAGGAACACCGGGGAGCTGTTTTTT.

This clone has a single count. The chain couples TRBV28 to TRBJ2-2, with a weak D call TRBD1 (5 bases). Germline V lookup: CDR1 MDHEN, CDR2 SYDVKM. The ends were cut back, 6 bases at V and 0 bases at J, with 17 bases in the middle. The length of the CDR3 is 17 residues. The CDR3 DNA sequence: TGTGCCAGCAGACCTGGTAGTGGGGCAGCGAACACCGGGGAGCTGTTTTTT. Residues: CASRPGSGAANTGELFF.

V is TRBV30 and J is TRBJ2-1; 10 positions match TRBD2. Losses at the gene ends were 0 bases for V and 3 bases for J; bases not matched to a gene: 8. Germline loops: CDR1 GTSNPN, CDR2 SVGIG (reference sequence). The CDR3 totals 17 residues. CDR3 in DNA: TGTGCCTGGAGTGTTCGGCTAGCGGGAGCTATCTACAATGAGCAGTTCTTC. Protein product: CAWSVRLAGAIYNEQFF. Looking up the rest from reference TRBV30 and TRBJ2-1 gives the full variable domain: SQTIHQWPATLVQPVGSPLSLECTVEGTSNPNLYWYRQAAGRGLQLLFYSVGIGQISSEVPQNLSASRPQDRQFILSSKKLLLSDSGFYLCAWSVRLAGAIYNEQFFGPGTRLTVL.

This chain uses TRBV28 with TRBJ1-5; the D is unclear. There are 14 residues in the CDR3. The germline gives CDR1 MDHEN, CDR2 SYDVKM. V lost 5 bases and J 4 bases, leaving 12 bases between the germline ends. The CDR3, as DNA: TGTGCCAGCAGTCCGATAAGAGTTAATCAGCCCCAGCATTTT. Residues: CASSPIRVNQPQHF.

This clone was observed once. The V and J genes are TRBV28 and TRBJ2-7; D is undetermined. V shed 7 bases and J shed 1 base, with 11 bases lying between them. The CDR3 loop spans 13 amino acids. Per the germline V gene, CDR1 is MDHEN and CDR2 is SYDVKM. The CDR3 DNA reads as TGTGCCAGCACTGACTCGTTATCCTACGAGCAGTACTTC. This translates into CASTDSLSYEQYF.

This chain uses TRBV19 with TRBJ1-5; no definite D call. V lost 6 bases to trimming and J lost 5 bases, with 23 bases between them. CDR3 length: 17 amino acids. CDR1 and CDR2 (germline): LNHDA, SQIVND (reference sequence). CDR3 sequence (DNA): TGTGCCAGTAGCCCCATTCCGACCGCAAATCGGGATCAGCCCCAGCATTTT. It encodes CASSPIPTANRDQPQHF.

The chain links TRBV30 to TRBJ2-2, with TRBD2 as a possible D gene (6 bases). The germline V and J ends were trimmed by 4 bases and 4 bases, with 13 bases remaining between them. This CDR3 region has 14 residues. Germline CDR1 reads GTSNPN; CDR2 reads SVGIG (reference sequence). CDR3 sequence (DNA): TGTGCCTGGATCAGCGGGTCTTTCACCGGGGAGCTGTTTTTT. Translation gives CAWISGSFTGELFF.

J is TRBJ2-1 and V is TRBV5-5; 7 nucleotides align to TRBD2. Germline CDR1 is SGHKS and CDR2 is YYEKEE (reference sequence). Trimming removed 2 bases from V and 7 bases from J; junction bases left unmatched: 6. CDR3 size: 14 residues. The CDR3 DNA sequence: TGTGCCAGCAGCTTTCGGACTAGACGGAATGAGCAGTTCTTC. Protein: CASSFRTRRNEQFF.

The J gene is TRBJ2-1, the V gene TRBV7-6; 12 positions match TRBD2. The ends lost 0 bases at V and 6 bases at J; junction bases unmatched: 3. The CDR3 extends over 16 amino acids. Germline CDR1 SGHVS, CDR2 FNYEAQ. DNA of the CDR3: TGTGCCAGCAGCTTAGCGAGACTAGCGGGAGTCAATGAGCAGTTCTTC. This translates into CASSLARLAGVNEQFF.